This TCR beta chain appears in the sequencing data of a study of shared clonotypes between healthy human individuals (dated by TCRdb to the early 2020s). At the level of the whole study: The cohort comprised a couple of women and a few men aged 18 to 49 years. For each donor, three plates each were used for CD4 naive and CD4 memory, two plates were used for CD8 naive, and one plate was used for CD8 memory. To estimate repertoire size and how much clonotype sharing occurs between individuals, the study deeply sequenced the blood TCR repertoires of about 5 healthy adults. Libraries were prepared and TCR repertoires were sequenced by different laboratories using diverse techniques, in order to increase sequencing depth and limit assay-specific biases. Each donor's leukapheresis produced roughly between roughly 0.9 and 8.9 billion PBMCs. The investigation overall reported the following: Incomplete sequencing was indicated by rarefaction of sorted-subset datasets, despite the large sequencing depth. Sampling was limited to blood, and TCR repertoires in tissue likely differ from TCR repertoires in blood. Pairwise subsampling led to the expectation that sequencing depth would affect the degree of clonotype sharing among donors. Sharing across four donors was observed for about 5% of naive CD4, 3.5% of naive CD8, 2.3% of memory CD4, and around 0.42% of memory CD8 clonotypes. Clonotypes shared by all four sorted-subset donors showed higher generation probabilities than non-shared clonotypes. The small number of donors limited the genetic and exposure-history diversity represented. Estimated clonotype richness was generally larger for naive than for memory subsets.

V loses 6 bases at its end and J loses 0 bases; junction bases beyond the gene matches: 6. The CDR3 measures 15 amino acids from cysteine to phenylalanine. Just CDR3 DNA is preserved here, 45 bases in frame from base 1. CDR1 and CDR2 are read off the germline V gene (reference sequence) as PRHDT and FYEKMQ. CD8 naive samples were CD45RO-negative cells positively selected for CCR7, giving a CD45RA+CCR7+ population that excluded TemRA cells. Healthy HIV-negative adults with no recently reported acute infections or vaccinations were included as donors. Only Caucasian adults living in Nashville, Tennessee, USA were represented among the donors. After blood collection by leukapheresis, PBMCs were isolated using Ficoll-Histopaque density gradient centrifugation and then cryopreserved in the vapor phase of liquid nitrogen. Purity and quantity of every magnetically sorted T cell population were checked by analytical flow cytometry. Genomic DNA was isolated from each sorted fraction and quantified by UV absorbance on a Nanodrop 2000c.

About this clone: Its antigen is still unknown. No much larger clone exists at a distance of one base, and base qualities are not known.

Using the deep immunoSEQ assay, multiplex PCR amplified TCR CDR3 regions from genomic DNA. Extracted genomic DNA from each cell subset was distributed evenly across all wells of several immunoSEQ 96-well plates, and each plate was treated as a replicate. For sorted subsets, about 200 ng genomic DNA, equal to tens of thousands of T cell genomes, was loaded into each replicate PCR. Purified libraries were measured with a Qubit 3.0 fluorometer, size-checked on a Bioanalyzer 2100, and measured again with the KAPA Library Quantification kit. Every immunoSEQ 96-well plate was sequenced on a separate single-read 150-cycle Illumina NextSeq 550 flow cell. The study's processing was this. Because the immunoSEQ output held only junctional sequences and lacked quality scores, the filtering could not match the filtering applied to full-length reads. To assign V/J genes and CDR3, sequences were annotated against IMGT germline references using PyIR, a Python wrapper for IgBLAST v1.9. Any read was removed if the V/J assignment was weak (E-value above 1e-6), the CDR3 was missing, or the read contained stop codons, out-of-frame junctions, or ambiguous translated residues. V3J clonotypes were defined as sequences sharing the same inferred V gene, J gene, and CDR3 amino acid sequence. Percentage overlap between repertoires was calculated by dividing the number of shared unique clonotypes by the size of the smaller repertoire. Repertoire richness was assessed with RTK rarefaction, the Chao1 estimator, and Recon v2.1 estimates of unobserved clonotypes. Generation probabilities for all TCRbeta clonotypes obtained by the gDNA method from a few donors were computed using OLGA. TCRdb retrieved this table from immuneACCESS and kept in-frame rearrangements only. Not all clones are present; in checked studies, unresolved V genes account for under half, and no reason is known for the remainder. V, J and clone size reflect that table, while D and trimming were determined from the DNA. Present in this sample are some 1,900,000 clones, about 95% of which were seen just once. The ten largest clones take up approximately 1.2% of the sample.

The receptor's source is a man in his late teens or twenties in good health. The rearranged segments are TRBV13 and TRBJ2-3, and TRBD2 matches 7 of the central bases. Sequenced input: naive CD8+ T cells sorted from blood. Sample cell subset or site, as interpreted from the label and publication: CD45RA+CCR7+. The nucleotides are TGTGCCAGCAGTCGTCGGGAGGAGAGCACAGATACGCAGTATTTT. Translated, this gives CASSRREESTDTQYF.